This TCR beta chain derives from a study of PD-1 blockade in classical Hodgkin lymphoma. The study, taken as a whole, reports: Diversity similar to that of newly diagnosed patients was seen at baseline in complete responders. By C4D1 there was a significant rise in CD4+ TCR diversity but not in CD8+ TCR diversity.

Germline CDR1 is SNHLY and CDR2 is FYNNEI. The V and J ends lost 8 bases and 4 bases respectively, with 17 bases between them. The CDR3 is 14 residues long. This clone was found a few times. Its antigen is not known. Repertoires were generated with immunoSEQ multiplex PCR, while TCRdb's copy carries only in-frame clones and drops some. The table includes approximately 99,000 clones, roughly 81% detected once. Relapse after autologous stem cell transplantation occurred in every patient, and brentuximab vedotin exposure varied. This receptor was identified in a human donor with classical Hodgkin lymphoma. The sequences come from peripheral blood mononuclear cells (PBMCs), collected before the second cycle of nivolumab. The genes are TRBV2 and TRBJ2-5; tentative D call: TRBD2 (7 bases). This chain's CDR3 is CASSVGGRGETQYF. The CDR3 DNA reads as TGTGCCAGCTCGGTGGGGGGGCGTGGAGAGACCCAGTACTTC.